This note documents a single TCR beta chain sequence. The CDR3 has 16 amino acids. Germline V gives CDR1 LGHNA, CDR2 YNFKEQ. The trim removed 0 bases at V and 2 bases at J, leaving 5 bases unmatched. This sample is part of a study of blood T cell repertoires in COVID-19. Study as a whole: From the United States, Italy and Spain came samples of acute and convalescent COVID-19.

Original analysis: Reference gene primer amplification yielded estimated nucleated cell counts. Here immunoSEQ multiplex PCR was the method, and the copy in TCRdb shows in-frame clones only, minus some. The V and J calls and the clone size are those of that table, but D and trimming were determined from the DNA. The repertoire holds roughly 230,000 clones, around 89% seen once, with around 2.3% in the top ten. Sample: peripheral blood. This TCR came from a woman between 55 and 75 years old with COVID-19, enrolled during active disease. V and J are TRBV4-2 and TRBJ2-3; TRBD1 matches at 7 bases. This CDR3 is CASSQEDRGPTDTQYF. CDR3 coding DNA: TGTGCCAGCAGCCAAGAGGATAGGGGGCCCACAGATACGCAGTATTTT.